These 15 T cell receptor beta chains were sequenced from one sample in a study of shared clonotypes between healthy human individuals. Profiled with immunoSEQ multiplex PCR; TCRdb holds only in-frame clones, not every one. The sample carries some 2,100,000 clones, approximately 96% recorded once. Sequenced sample: naive CD4+ T cells sorted from blood. The subset here: CD45RA+ positively selected. The receptors derive from a man younger than 35 in good health.

CDR3 in DNA: TGCGCCAGCAGTGAGTACAGGGCTTTCACAGATACGCAGTATTTT. Protein: CASSEYRAFTDTQYF. The chain employs TRBV10-2 and TRBJ2-3; maybe TRBD1 (6 bases). The germline V and J ends were trimmed by 1 base and 2 bases, with 10 bases remaining between them. The CDR3 is made up of 15 amino acids. Germline V lookup: CDR1 WSHSY, CDR2 SAAADI.

This clone has more than one count but fewer than ten. The chain recombines TRBV11-2 with TRBJ1-2; TRBD1 agrees at 7 bases. CDR1 and CDR2 (germline): SGHAT, FQNNGV. V trimming: 5 bases; J trimming: 3 bases; junction bases outside the gene matches: 3. The CDR3 has 13 amino acids. In DNA form, the CDR3 reads TGTGCCAGCAGCCCGGGACAGCACTATGGCTACACCTTC. This translates into CASSPGQHYGYTF. The full variable domain, in which reference TRBV11-2 and TRBJ1-2 provide the parts outside the CDR3, is EAGVAQSPRYKIIEKRQSVAFWCNPISGHATLYWYQQILGQGPKLLIQFQNNGVVDDSQLPKDRFSAERLKGVDSTLKIQPAKLEDSAVYLCASSPGQHYGYTFGSGTRLTVV.

This clone was found once. The CDR3: CASTSRDRMGTGELFF. The DNA of the CDR3 is TGTGCCAGCACCTCCCGGGACAGGATGGGCACCGGGGAGCTGTTTTTT. The chain carries TRBV27 and TRBJ2-2; 8 bases agree with TRBD1. Germline assignment: CDR1 MNHEY and CDR2 SMNVEV (reference sequence). CDR3 size: 16 residues. The V segment lost 7 bases and the J segment 4 bases; nucleotides outside the gene matches: 11.

The genes are TRBV2 and TRBJ2-3; D gene uncertain. V was clipped by 0 bases and J by 2 bases, with 9 bases between them. Germline values: CDR1 SNHLY, CDR2 FYNNEI. The CDR3 runs 15 residues. The CDR3 DNA reads TGTGCCAGCAGTGAAGCTTGGGTCGTCACAGATACGCAGTATTTT. This sequence encodes CASSEAWVVTDTQYF.

Concerning this clone: Additional DNA sequences in this sample encode the identical CDR3. The chain has TRBV7-2 and TRBJ2-7, with 10 bases that match TRBD2. The trim removed 4 bases at V and 7 bases at J, leaving 7 bases unmatched. The CDR3 sequence is 14 residues long. Looked up from germline, CDR1 is SGHTA and CDR2 is FQGNSA. The CDR3 DNA is TGTGCCAGCAGCTCTCTAGCGGGGGTCGGGGAGCAGTACTTC. As protein: CASSSLAGVGEQYF. Full variable domain (outside the CDR3, taken from reference TRBV7-2 and TRBJ2-7): GAGVSQSPSNKVTEKGKDVELRCDPISGHTALYWYRQSLGQGLEFLIYFQGNSAPDKSGLPSDRFSAERTGGSVSTLTIQRTQQEDSAVYLCASSSLAGVGEQYFGPGTRLTVT.

The J gene is TRBJ2-1, the V gene TRBV5-4, with 12 positions matching TRBD2. J gave up 7 bases and V 4 bases, and 6 bases lay outside the gene matches. This CDR3 spans 15 amino acids. From germline, CDR1 is SGHNT and CDR2 YYREEE (reference sequence). CDR3 coding DNA: TGTGCCAGCAGCCCCGGACTAGCGGGATTGAATGAGCAGTTCTTC. It codes for CASSPGLAGLNEQFF.

The V gene is TRBV4-1, the J gene TRBJ1-4, with D uncertain. The CDR3 has 15 residues. Trimming shortened V by 4 bases and J by 7 bases, and 16 bases separated the two germline ends. Looked up from germline, CDR1 is MGHRA and CDR2 is YSYEKL. For the CDR3, the DNA is TGCGCCAGCAGCCCCCCTTTTTATACTGGTGAAAAACTGTTTTTT. Translating it yields CASSPPFYTGEKLFF.

The chain links TRBV6-1 to TRBJ2-7; D is unresolved. Germline CDR1 and CDR2: MNHNS and SASEGT. V was pared by 6 bases and J by 1 base, with 16 bases between. The CDR3 contains 15 residues. CDR3 amino acids: CASRENPGPSYEQYF. Written as DNA, the CDR3 is TGTGCCAGCAGGGAGAACCCGGGTCCATCCTACGAGCAGTACTTC.

The chain is built from TRBV6-5 and TRBJ2-1; no clear D gene. The length of the CDR3 is 13 residues. Germline V gives CDR1 MNHEY, CDR2 SVGAGI. The V gene lost 2 bases and the J gene lost 8 bases, with 10 bases spanning the gap. The CDR3 DNA reads as TGTGCCAGCAGTTACCGGCAGAGGCATGAGCAGTTCTTC. Its protein product is CASSYRQRHEQFF.

On this clone itself: This sample also contains other DNA sequences that code for the same CDR3. The chain links TRBV27 to TRBJ1-2; D remains unclear. There are 13 residues in the CDR3. Germline values: CDR1 MNHEY, CDR2 SMNVEV (reference sequence). The ends were cut back, 2 bases at V and 2 bases at J, with 6 bases in the middle. The chain's CDR3 is CASSLEGNYGYTF. CDR3 nucleotides: TGTGCCAGCAGTTTAGAGGGAAACTATGGCTACACCTTC.

For this clone: Its ends do not fully match the called genes, so a read error is possible. The CDR3 coding sequence is TGTGCTAGCAGCTCGAACGGAGAGACCCAGTACTTC. It is translated as CASSSNGETQYF. The gene calls are TRBV7-7 and TRBJ2-5; D gene unclear. The CDR3 runs 12 residues. Germline CDR1 reads SSHAT; CDR2 reads FNYEAQ (reference sequence).

This clone was counted a single time. The V gene is TRBV6-6, the J gene TRBJ1-1, with TRBD1 as a possible D gene (5 bases). CDR1 MNHNY and CDR2 SVGAGI come from the germline V gene (reference sequence). V lost 6 bases and J lost 11, with 19 bases in between. The CDR3 runs to 13 residues. CDR3 bases: TGTGCCAGCAGGCCCGGGGGAGGGGCGAGGGCTTTCTTT. Encoded protein: CASRPGGGARAFF.

The chain couples TRBV5-1 to TRBJ2-1; D gene ambiguous. Germline loops: CDR1 SGHRS, CDR2 YFSETQ. The CDR3 spans 15 residues. V dropped 1 base and J dropped 0 bases, with 8 bases sitting between them. The CDR3 bases are TGCGCCAGCAGCTTGCCCAAAGACTCCTACAATGAGCAGTTCTTC. Its protein is CASSLPKDSYNEQFF.

The chain is built from TRBV5-4 and TRBJ2-3; TRBD2 aligns across 8 bases. The CDR3 has 16 amino acids. Per germline, CDR1 SGHNT and CDR2 YYREEE (reference sequence). V gave up 1 base and J gave up 11 bases; unmatched junction bases: 15. In nucleotides, the CDR3 is TGTGCCAGCAGCTTGATGGCTAGCGGGTCTCAATCGGGGCAGTATTTT. Its protein product is CASSLMASGSQSGQYF.

The chain carries TRBV19 and TRBJ2-1, with 8 bases fitting TRBD2. Per the germline V gene, CDR1 is LNHDA and CDR2 is SQIVND (reference sequence). V lost 1 base, J lost 8 bases, and 4 bases stayed unmatched. The CDR3 length is 14 residues. This CDR3 is CASSIAGGPDEQFF. In nucleotides, the CDR3 is TGTGCCAGTAGTATAGCGGGGGGGCCGGATGAGCAGTTCTTC.